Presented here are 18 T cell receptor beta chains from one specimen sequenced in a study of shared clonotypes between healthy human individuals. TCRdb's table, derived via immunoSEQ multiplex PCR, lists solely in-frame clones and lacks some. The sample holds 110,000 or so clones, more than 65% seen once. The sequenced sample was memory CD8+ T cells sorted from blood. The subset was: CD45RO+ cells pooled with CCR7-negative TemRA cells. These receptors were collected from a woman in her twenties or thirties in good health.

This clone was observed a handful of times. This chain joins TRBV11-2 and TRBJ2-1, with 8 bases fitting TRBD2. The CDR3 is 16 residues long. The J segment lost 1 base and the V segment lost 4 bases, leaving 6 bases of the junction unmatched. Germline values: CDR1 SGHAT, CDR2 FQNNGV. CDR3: CASSSQGLESYNEQFF. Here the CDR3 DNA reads TGTGCCAGCAGCTCCCAGGGACTAGAGTCCTACAATGAGCAGTTCTTC.

The CDR3 loop is CASLDRLDTDTQYF. The CDR3 bases are TGTGCCAGCCTGGACAGGTTGGACACAGATACGCAGTATTTT. The chain joins TRBV2 to TRBJ2-3; TRBD1 matches 7 bases. J gave up 2 bases and V 8 bases, and 7 bases lay outside the gene matches. CDR1 is SNHLY and CDR2 is FYNNEI in the germline V gene. CDR3 size: 14 residues. The full variable domain, completed using reference TRBV2 and TRBJ2-3, is EPEVTQTPSHQVTQMGQEVILRCVPISNHLYFYWYRQILGQKVEFLVSFYNNEISEKSEIFDDQFSVERPDGSNFTLKIRSTKLEDSAMYFCASLDRLDTDTQYFGPGTRLTVL.

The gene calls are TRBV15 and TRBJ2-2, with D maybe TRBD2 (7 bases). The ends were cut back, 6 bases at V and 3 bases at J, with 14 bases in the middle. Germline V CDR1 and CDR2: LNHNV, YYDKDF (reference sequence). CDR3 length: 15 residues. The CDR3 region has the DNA TGTGCCACCAGTACGGGGGGCCTGGACACCGGGGAGCTGTTTTTT. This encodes CATSTGGLDTGELFF.

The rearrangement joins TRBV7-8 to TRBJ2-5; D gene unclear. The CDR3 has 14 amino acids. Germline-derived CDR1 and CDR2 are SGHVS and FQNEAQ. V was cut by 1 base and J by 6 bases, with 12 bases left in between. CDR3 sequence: CASSLDDLRQTQYF. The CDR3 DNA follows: TGTGCCAGCAGCTTAGACGACCTTAGGCAGACCCAGTACTTC.

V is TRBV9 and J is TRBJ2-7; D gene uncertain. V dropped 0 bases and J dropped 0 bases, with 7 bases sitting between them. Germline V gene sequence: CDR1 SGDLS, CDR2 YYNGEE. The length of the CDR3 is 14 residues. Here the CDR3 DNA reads TGTGCCAGCAGCGTAGTTCCCACCTCCTACGAGCAGTACTTC. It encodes CASSVVPTSYEQYF. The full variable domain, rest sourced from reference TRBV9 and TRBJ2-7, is DSGVTQTPKHLITATGQRVTLRCSPRSGDLSVYWYQQSLDQGLQFLIQYYNGEERAKGNILERFSAQQFPDLHSELNLSSLELGDSALYFCASSVVPTSYEQYFGPGTRLTVT.

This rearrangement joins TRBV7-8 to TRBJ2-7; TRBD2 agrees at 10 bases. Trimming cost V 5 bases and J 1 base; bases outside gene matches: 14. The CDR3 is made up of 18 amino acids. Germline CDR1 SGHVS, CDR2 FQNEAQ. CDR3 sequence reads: CASSPSGGSGRWSYEQYF. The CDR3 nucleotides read TGTGCCAGCAGCCCATCTGGAGGTAGCGGGAGGTGGTCCTACGAGCAGTACTTC.

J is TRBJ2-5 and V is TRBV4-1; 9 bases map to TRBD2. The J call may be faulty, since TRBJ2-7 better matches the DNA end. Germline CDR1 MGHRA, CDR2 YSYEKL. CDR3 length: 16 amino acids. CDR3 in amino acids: CASSGEVVAGAYEQYF. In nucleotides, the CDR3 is TGCGCCAGCAGCGGAGAGGTAGTAGCGGGGGCCTACGAGCAGTACTTC.

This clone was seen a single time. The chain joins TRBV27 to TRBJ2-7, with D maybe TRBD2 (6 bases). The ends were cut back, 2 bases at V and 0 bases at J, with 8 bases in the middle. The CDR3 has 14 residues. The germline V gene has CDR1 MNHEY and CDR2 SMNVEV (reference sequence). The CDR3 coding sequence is TGTGCCAGCAGTTTAGGGACTCGCTCCTACGAGCAGTACTTC. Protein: CASSLGTRSYEQYF.

The CDR3 region has the DNA TGTGCCAGCTCACCGGCTCTCTACGAGCAGTACTTC. Translating it yields CASSPALYEQYF. The chain combines TRBV18 with TRBJ2-7; D gene uncertain. This CDR3 has 12 amino acids. The V gene lost 3 bases and the J gene lost 3 bases, with 6 bases spanning the gap. From germline, CDR1 is KGHSH and CDR2 LQKENI. The full variable domain, rest sourced from reference TRBV18 and TRBJ2-7, is NAGVMQNPRHLVRRRGQEARLRCSPMKGHSHVYWYRQLPEEGLKFMVYLQKENIIDESGMPKERFSAEFPKEGPSILRIQQVVRGDSAAYFCASSPALYEQYFGPGTRLTVT.

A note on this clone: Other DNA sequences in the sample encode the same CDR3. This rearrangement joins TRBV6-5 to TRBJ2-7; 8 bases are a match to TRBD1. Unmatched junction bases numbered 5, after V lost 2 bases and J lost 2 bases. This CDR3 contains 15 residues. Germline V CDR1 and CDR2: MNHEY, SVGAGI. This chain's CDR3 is CASSYRQGLTYEQYF. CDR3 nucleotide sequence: TGTGCCAGCAGTTACAGACAGGGGCTGACCTACGAGCAGTACTTC.

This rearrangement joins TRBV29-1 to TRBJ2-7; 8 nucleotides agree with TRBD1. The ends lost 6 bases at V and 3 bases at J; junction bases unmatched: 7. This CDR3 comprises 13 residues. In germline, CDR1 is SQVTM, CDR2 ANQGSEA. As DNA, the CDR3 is TGCAGCGTGGAGACAGGGGAATTCTACGAGCAGTACTTC. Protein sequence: CSVETGEFYEQYF.

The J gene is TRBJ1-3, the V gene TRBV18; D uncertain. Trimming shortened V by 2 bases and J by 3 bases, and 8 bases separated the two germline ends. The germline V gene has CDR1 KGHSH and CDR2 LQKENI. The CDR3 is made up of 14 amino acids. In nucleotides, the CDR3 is TGTGCCAGCTCACCAGTAAGGGATGGAAACACCATATATTTT. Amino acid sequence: CASSPVRDGNTIYF.

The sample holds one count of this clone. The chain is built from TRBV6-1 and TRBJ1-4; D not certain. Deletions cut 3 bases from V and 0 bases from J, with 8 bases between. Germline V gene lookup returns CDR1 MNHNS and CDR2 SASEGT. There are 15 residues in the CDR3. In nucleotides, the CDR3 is TGTGCCAGCAGTGAGGCACCCACAACTAATGAAAAACTGTTTTTT. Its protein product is CASSEAPTTNEKLFF.

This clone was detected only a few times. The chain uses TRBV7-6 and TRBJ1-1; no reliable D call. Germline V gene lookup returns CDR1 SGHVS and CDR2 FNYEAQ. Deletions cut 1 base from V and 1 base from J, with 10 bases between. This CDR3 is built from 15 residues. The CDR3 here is CASSLVLVGNTEAFF. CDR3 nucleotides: TGTGCCAGCAGCTTAGTCCTAGTAGGGAACACTGAAGCTTTCTTT. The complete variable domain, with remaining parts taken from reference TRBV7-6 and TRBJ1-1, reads GAGVSQSPRYKVTKRGQDVALRCDPISGHVSLYWYRQALGQGPEFLTYFNYEAQQDKSGLPNDRFSAERPEGSISTLTIQRTEQRDSAMYRCASSLVLVGNTEAFFGQGTRLTVV.

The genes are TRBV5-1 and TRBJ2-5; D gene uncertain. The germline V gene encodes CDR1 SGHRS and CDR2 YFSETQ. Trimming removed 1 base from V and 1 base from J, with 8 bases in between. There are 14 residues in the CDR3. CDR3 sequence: CASSLRQFQETQYF. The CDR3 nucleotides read TGCGCCAGCAGCTTGCGGCAGTTCCAAGAGACCCAGTACTTC.

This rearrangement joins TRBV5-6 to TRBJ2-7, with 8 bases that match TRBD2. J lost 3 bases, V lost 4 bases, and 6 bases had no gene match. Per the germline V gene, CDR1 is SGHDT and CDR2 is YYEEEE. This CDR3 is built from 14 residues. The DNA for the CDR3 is TGTGCCAGCAGCGCCGTCAGCGGGAGCTACGAGCAGTACTTC. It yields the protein CASSAVSGSYEQYF.

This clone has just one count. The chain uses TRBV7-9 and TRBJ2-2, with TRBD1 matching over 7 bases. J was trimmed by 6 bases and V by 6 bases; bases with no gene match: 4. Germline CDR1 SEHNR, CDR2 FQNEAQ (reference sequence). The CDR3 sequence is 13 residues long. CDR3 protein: CASSWTGAGELFF. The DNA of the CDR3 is TGTGCCAGCAGTTGGACAGGAGCCGGGGAGCTGTTTTTT.

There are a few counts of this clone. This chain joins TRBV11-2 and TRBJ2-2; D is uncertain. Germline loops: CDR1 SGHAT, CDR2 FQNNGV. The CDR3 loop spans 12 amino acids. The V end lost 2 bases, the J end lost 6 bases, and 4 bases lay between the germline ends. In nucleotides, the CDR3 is TGTGCCAGCAGCTTATCAGCCGGGGAGCTGTTTTTT. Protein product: CASSLSAGELFF. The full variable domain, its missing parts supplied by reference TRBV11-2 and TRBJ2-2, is EAGVAQSPRYKIIEKRQSVAFWCNPISGHATLYWYQQILGQGPKLLIQFQNNGVVDDSQLPKDRFSAERLKGVDSTLKIQPAKLEDSAVYLCASSLSAGELFFGEGSRLTVL.